The clone carrying this TCR beta chain appeared a few times. Its antigen remains unidentified. This record belongs to a study of T-cell reconstitution after alpha-beta-depleted transplantation in children. Study conclusions and caveats: About two months after transplant, alpha-beta T cells reportedly came from several hundred expanded graft clones. Some patients owed their high day-60 TCRbeta diversity to surviving recipient T cells and thymic progenitors. Newly produced T cells mostly provided counts and TCRbeta diversity after one year, as hyperexpanded clones declined.

Preparation of the TCRbeta library was carried out with unique molecular identifiers. Each CDR3 protein gets one entry after TCRdb re-called the PCR reads with MiXCR. This repertoire shows over 80,000 distinct CDR3 sequences, 23% found once; its top ten account for 20% to 25%. Germline trimming cut 5 bases from V and 7 bases from J; bases unmatched to any gene: 0. Germline assignment: CDR1 MNHEY and CDR2 SVGAGI. The CDR3 contains 11 residues. The chain uses TRBV6-5 and TRBJ1-2, with TRBD1 identical over 8 bases. The material was PBMCs, obtained before TCRalphabeta/CD19-depleted stem cell transplant. This TCR was sampled from a boy under 10 years old with acute lymphoblastic leukemia, due to receive a stem cell transplant. Here the CDR3 reads CASSDRGGYTF. In DNA form, the CDR3 reads TGTGCCAGCAGTGACAGGGGTGGCTACACCTTC.